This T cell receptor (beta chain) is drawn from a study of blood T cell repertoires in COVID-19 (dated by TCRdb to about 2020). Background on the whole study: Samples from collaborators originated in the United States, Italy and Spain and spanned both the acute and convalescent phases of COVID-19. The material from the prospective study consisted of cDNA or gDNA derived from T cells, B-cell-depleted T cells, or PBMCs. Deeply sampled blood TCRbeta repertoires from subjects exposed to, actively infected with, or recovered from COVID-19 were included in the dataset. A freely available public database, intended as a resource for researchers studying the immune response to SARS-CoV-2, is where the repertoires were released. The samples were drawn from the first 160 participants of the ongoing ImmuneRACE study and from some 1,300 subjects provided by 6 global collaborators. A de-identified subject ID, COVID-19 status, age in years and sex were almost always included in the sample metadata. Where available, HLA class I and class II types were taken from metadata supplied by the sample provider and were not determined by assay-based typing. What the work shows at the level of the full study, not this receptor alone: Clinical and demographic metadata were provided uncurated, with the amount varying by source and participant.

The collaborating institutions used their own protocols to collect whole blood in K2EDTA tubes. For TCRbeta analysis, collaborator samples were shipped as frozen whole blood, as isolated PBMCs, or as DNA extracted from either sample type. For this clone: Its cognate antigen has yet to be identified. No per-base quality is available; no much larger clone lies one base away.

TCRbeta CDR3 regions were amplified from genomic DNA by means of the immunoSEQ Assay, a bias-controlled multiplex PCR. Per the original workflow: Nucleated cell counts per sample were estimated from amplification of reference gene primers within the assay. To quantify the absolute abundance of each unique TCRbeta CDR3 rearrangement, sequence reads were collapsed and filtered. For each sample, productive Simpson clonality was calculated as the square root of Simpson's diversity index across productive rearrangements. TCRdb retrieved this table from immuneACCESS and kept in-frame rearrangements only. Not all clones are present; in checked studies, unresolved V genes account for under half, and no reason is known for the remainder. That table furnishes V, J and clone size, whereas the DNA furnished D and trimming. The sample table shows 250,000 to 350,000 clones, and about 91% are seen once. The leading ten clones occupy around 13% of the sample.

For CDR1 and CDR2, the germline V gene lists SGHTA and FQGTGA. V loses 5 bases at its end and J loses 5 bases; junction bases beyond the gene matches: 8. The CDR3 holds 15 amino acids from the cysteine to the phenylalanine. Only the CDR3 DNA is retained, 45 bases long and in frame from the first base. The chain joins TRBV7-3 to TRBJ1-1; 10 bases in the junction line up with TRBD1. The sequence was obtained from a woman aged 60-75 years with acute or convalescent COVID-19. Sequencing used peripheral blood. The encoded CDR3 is CASSTQGQGRTEAFF. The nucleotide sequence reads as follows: TGTGCCAGCAGCACCCAGGGACAGGGGCGGACTGAAGCTTTCTTT.